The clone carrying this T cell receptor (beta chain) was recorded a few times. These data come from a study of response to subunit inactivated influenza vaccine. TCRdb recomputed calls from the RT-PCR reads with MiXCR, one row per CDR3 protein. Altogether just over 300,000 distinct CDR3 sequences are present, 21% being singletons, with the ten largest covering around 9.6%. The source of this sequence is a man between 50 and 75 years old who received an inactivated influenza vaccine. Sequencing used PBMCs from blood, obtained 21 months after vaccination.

CDR3 amino acids: CASSVAAGWTDTQYF. DNA for the CDR3: TGTGCCAGCAGCGTGGCAGCGGGTTGGACAGATACGCAGTATTTT. The chain uses TRBV9 and TRBJ2-3, with a possible D match to TRBD2 (6 bases). Germline CDR1 SGDLS, CDR2 YYNGEE. The CDR3 loop spans 15 amino acids. Trimming took off 2 bases at V and 3 bases at J, with 13 bases between the two ends.